The next 18 T cell receptor beta chains were all read from a single sample in a study of identical twins. TCRdb processed the 5' RACE reads anew with MiXCR; each CDR3 protein has one entry. In the table there are 150,000 or so distinct CDR3 sequences, around 3.6% of which are singletons. The sample taken for sequencing was memory T cells sorted from blood. The receptors come from a man aged 18 to 30 in good health.

The chain joins TRBV6-2 or TRBV6-3 to TRBJ2-3, with D possibly matching TRBD2 (6 bases). The CDR3 has 13 amino acids. Trimming cost V 2 bases and J 5 bases, with 8 bases left between them. Germline V gene sequence: CDR1 MNHEY, CDR2 SVGEGT. The CDR3 is CASSYRERDTQYF. The DNA for the CDR3 is TGTGCCAGCAGTTACCGGGAGAGAGATACGCAGTATTTT.

The sample holds many counts of this clonotype. The genes are TRBV9 and TRBJ2-1; TRBD2 aligns across 7 bases. The CDR3 has 15 amino acids. The V gene end was trimmed by 0 bases and the J gene end by 7 bases; junction bases not matched to a gene: 7. Germline V lookup: CDR1 SGDLS, CDR2 YYNGEE. Here the CDR3 reads CASSVGGSTINEQFF. The DNA for the CDR3 is TGTGCCAGCAGCGTAGGCGGGAGTACTATAAATGAGCAGTTCTTC.

This clonotype has at least ten counts. The genes are TRBV9 and TRBJ2-3, with D perhaps matching TRBD2 (6 bases). Between the trimmed V and J ends, which lost 4 bases and 0 bases, there was a span of 12 bases. From germline, CDR1 is SGDLS and CDR2 YYNGEE. The CDR3 extends over 15 amino acids. The CDR3 coding sequence is TGTGCCAGCAGCTTCCGACTAGAAAGCACAGATACGCAGTATTTT. It translates to CASSFRLESTDTQYF.

This clonotype was counted many times. The J gene is TRBJ2-7, the V gene TRBV5-1, with no clear D. Germline lookup yields CDR1 SGHRS and CDR2 YFSETQ. The CDR3 contains 12 residues. With 5 bases removed from V and 3 bases from J, the gap between germline ends came to 9 bases. The CDR3 bases are TGCGCCAGCAGTGCAGCTCACTACGAGCAGTACGTC. Translation: CASSAAHYEQYV.

This clonotype showed up many times. The gene calls are TRBV5-1 and TRBJ1-6; a possible D gene is TRBD1 (6 bases). V lost 4 bases, J lost 8 bases, and 7 bases lay in between. CDR1 SGHRS and CDR2 YFSETQ come from the germline V gene. This CDR3 comprises 12 residues. The CDR3 sequence: CASSPGDSPLHF. The CDR3 DNA follows: TGCGCCAGCAGCCCAGGGGATTCACCCCTCCACTTT.

This clonotype was observed many times. The V call is TRBV18, the J call TRBJ2-1, with D possibly matching TRBD1 (5 bases). The ends were cut back, 1 base at V and 9 bases at J, with 10 bases in the middle. The germline gives CDR1 KGHSH, CDR2 LQKENI. This CDR3 contains 13 residues. CDR3 residues: CASSPRWGSEQFF. In DNA form, the CDR3 reads TGTGCCAGCTCACCACGTTGGGGCTCTGAGCAGTTCTTC.

There are many counts of this clonotype. The gene calls are TRBV6-1 and TRBJ2-1; the match to TRBD2 covers 12 bases. With V trimmed by 5 bases and J by 0 bases, 5 bases remained unmatched. The CDR3 contains 17 residues. The V gene's germline CDR1 is MNHNS and CDR2 SASEGT. As DNA, the CDR3 is TGTGCCAGCAGTAAACTAGCGGGAGGAAACTCCTACAATGAGCAGTTCTTC. This translates into CASSKLAGGNSYNEQFF.

The genes are TRBV19 and TRBJ2-5; TRBD1 aligns across 10 bases. Germline V CDR1 and CDR2: LNHDA, SQIVND (reference sequence). The CDR3 runs 13 residues. The J segment lost 4 bases and the V segment lost 11 bases, leaving 7 bases of the junction unmatched. The CDR3 sequence: CASGTGDRETQYF. CDR3 DNA sequence: TGTGCCTCCGGGACAGGGGACAGAGAGACCCAGTACTTC.

This clonotype was recorded many times. The chain combines TRBV29-1 with TRBJ2-7, with 7 bases matching TRBD1. CDR1 is SQVTM, CDR2 ANQGSEA, per germline. With V trimmed by 6 bases and J by 7 bases, 12 bases remained unmatched. CDR3 length equals 13 residues. The CDR3 DNA follows: TGCAGCGTAGCCAAAGACAGGGCTGGGGAGCAGTACTTC. Residues: CSVAKDRAGEQYF.

This clonotype has at least ten counts. The chain has TRBV5-6 and TRBJ2-3; TRBD1 agrees at 7 bases. With 3 bases clipped from V and 1 base from J, the junction kept 11 bases outside the gene matches. The CDR3 is 17 residues long. Looked up from germline, CDR1 is SGHDT and CDR2 is YYEEEE. CDR3 sequence: CASSSAPGTAGTDTQYF. The CDR3 DNA sequence: TGTGCCAGCAGCTCAGCCCCCGGGACAGCCGGCACAGATACGCAGTATTTT. Based on the CDR3 plus reference TRBV5-6 and TRBJ2-3, the full variable domain is DAGVTQSPTHLIKTRGQQVTLRCSPKSGHDTVSWYQQALGQGPQFIFQYYEEEERQRGNFPDRFSGHQFPNYSSELNVNALLLGDSALYLCASSSAPGTAGTDTQYFGPGTRLTVL.

In its sample, this clonotype was seen many times. This chain joins TRBV2 and TRBJ2-1; tentative D call: TRBD1 (6 bases). The germline V and J ends were trimmed by 7 bases and 8 bases, with 15 bases remaining between them. The CDR3 extends over 13 amino acids. CDR1 SNHLY and CDR2 FYNNEI come from the germline V gene. CDR3 sequence (DNA): TGTGCCAGCAATTGGGAGCCAGGGGATGAGCAGTTCTTC. Translated, it gives CASNWEPGDEQFF. The whole variable domain, remainder taken from reference TRBV2 and TRBJ2-1, is EPEVTQTPSHQVTQMGQEVILRCVPISNHLYFYWYRQILGQKVEFLVSFYNNEISEKSEIFDDQFSVERPDGSNFTLKIRSTKLEDSAMYFCASNWEPGDEQFFGPGTRLTVL.

There are many counts of this clonotype. The gene calls are TRBV12-3 or TRBV12-4 and TRBJ2-1; D remains ambiguous. There are 13 residues in the CDR3. V was trimmed by 6 bases and J by 4 bases, leaving 10 bases between them. The CDR3 sequence: CASSPHSYNEQFF. The CDR3 DNA is TGTGCCAGCAGCCCCCATTCTTACAATGAGCAGTTCTTC.

This clonotype was seen at least ten times. The J gene is TRBJ1-4, the V gene TRBV27; 8 bases match TRBD1. Looked up from germline, CDR1 is MNHEY and CDR2 is SMNVEV (reference sequence). This CDR3 region has 15 residues. Trimming took 7 bases from V and 8 from J; bases not matched to a gene: 12. The CDR3 nucleotides read TGTGCCAGCATGCGACCGGGACAGGCGACGGAAAAACTGTTTTTT. This encodes CASMRPGQATEKLFF.

There are many counts of this clonotype. The CDR3 nucleotides are TGTGCCAGCAGCGTCTCCATGACTAATGAGCAGTTCTTC. Translating it yields CASSVSMTNEQFF. The chain employs TRBV7-9 and TRBJ2-1, with no clear D. CDR1 SEHNR and CDR2 FQNEAQ come from the germline V gene (reference sequence). The CDR3 extends over 13 amino acids. V dropped 5 bases and J dropped 7 bases, with 12 bases sitting between them.

The chain is built from TRBV27 and TRBJ2-1; 8 nucleotides agree with TRBD2. Germline CDR1 and CDR2: MNHEY and SMNVEV (reference sequence). This CDR3 has 17 amino acids. V shed 3 bases, J shed 1 base, and the junction held 8 bases outside the gene matches. In DNA form, the CDR3 reads TGTGCCAGCAGTTTGCATCGGAGCGGGGGTTCCTACAATGAGCAGTTCTTC. Translating it yields CASSLHRSGGSYNEQFF.

Many counts were recorded for this clonotype. The chain is built from TRBV5-1 and TRBJ2-7; 14 nucleotides align to TRBD2. V lost 4 bases to trimming and J lost 0 bases; unmatched junction nucleotides: 6. The germline V gene has CDR1 SGHRS and CDR2 YFSETQ. The CDR3 is made up of 17 amino acids. The CDR3 DNA is TGCGCCAGCAGCCAAGGGACTAGCGGGAGACCCTCCTACGAGCAGTACTTC. It codes for CASSQGTSGRPSYEQYF.

This clonotype was counted ten times or more. The CDR3 coding sequence is TGCAGTGCTAGAGATTTGGGTCCGGGGCTAGAGACCCAGTACTTC. It codes for CSARDLGPGLETQYF. The rearrangement uses TRBV20-1 and TRBJ2-5; either TRBD1 or TRBD2 may fit D (5 bases each). CDR1 and CDR2 (germline): DFQATT, SNEGSKA (reference sequence). The CDR3 loop spans 15 amino acids. Trimming pared 0 bases from V and 4 bases from J, leaving 15 bases between.

This clonotype has a count of ten or more. This chain joins TRBV5-6 and TRBJ2-6; no reliable D call. V lost 1 base and J 0 bases, leaving 8 bases between the germline ends. Germline lookup yields CDR1 SGHDT and CDR2 YYEEEE. The CDR3 runs to 16 residues. The CDR3 spells CASSLKFNSGANVLTF. CDR3 DNA sequence: TGTGCCAGCAGCTTGAAATTCAACTCTGGGGCCAACGTCCTGACTTTC.